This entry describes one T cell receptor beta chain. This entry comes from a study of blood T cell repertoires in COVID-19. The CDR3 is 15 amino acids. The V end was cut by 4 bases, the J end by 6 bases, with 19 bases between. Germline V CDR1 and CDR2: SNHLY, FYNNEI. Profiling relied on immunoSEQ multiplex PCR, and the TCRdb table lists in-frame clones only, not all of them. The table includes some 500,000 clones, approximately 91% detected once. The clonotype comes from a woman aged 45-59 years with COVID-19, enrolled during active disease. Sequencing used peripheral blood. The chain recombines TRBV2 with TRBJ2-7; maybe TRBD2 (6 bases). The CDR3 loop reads CASSVRGGPRSEQYF. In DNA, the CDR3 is TGTGCCAGCAGTGTGCGGGGAGGCCCCCGGAGCGAGCAGTACTTC.